This TCR beta chain was found in a study of T cell responses to AZD1222 COVID-19 vaccine. The study's findings and limits: Donors were largely white British and mainly female; clonal diversity was possibly underestimated. Repertoire collection took place solely once the T cell response had peaked.

A remark on this clone: Its target is not known.

TCRdb's copy holds only in-frame clones and misses some; the assay was immunoSEQ multiplex PCR. Altogether some 150,000 clones are present, around nine tenths being singletons, with the ten largest covering 3% to 3.5%. From germline, CDR1 is MGHRA and CDR2 YSYEKL. V gave up 0 bases and J gave up 1 base, with 9 bases separating them. This CDR3 comprises 15 residues. The chain has TRBV4-1 and TRBJ1-1, with TRBD1 as a possible D gene (5 bases). The sequencing used peripheral blood, collected 28 days after the second AZD1222 dose. This clonotype was sampled from an adult who received the AZD1222 COVID-19 vaccine. The CDR3 coding sequence is TGCGCCAGCAGCCAAGATTGGGGCAGGAACACTGAAGCTTTCTTT. Amino acids: CASSQDWGRNTEAFF.